One sample yielded the 9 T cell receptor beta chains listed below, sequenced in a study of T cells expressing NK-cell markers. With the 5' RACE reads reprocessed, TCRdb shows one record per CDR3 protein and no DNA. In all, the sample yields about 260,000 distinct CDR3 sequences. The sequenced sample was blood T cells: a sorted CD56 or NKG2C T cell subset, CD4+ or CD8+ T cells, or bulk PBMC T cells (not recorded which). These receptors were taken from a man in his late teens or twenties in good health.

The chain couples TRBV29-1 to TRBJ2-7; absent DNA, TCRdb's TRBD1 call cannot be checked. This CDR3 has 14 residues. The V gene's germline CDR1 is SQVTM and CDR2 ANQGSEA. The CDR3 loop is CSVGDRAQGWEQYF.

This rearrangement joins TRBV14 to TRBJ2-5; TCRdb's assignment of TRBD2 cannot be checked, as there is no DNA. In germline, CDR1 is SGHDN, CDR2 FVKESK. This CDR3 contains 15 residues. CDR3 residues: CASSQAGGQQETQYF.

This chain links TRBV25-1 with TRBJ2-7; TCRdb designates TRBD1, a call that cannot be tested without DNA. The length of the CDR3 is 14 residues. Germline CDR1 and CDR2: MGHDK and SYGVNS. The CDR3 protein is CASSESAPLGEQYF.

The chain couples TRBV5-6 to TRBJ2-3; TCRdb reports TRBD2, a call that lacks DNA to check it against. CDR1 is SGHDT, CDR2 YYEEEE, per germline. The CDR3 has 15 amino acids. CDR3 residues: CASSLRVSGADTQYF. The complete variable domain, with remaining parts taken from reference TRBV5-6 and TRBJ2-3, reads DAGVTQSPTHLIKTRGQQVTLRCSPKSGHDTVSWYQQALGQGPQFIFQYYEEEERQRGNFPDRFSGHQFPNYSSELNVNALLLGDSALYLCASSLRVSGADTQYFGPGTRLTVL.

The chain employs TRBV5-1 and TRBJ2-2. CDR3 length equals 15 residues. Germline loops: CDR1 SGHRS, CDR2 YFSETQ. This CDR3 reads CASSLEVGNTGELFF.

The gene calls are TRBV18 and TRBJ1-3. CDR1 is KGHSH, CDR2 LQKENI, per germline. This CDR3 spans 15 amino acids. The CDR3 sequence: CASSPPGSSGNTIYF.

The rearrangement joins TRBV20-1 to TRBJ2-7; TCRdb's D call of TRBD2 is untestable without DNA. Germline CDR1 reads DFQATT; CDR2 reads SNEGSKA (reference sequence). The CDR3 runs 14 residues. The CDR3 reads CSARDVGLTYEQYF.

V is TRBV5-1 and J is TRBJ2-1; there is no DNA to check the TCRdb D call of TRBD1. The CDR3 is made up of 17 amino acids. Germline CDR1 reads SGHRS; CDR2 reads YFSETQ. This CDR3 reads CASSLGQAQGVRTEQFF. Using reference TRBV5-1 and TRBJ2-1 for the parts outside the CDR3, the full variable domain is KAGVTQTPRYLIKTRGQQVTLSCSPISGHRSVSWYQQTPGQGLQFLFEYFSETQRNKGNFPGRFSGRQFSNSRSEMNVSTLELGDSALYLCASSLGQAQGVRTEQFFGPGTRLTVL.

The rearrangement joins TRBV20-1 to TRBJ2-7; checking the TCRdb D call of TRBD2 is not possible without DNA. The germline CDR1 and CDR2 sequences are DFQATT and SNEGSKA (reference sequence). This CDR3 has 14 residues. CDR3 sequence reads: CSANQQGGRAEQYF.